Following are 2 T cell receptor beta chains from one sample sequenced in a study of neurological immune-mediated disorders. TCRdb reanalysed the 5' RACE reads using MiXCR and keeps one entry per CDR3 protein. The sample carries about 30,000 distinct CDR3 sequences, approximately 15% recorded once. Sample: PBMCs. The source of these receptors is a man aged 65-85 years in good health.

This clonotype was seen many times. The rearrangement links TRBV27 to TRBJ1-1; 9 bases agree with TRBD1. CDR1 MNHEY and CDR2 SMNVEV come from the germline V gene (reference sequence). The CDR3 consists of 16 residues. V lost 5 bases to trimming and J lost 10 bases; unmatched junction nucleotides: 17. The DNA of the CDR3 is TGTGCCAGCAGTCCTGCCGGGACAGGGATTTTAAAGGGAGCTTTCTTT. This encodes CASSPAGTGILKGAFF.

This clonotype has ten or more counts. The chain is built from TRBV20-1 and TRBJ2-1, with 7 bases aligning to TRBD2. Germline CDR1 reads DFQATT; CDR2 reads SNEGSKA (reference sequence). J gave up 3 bases and V 2 bases, and 7 bases lay outside the gene matches. The CDR3 totals 15 residues. CDR3 nucleotides: TGCAGTGCTAGACCCCTAAGCGGGGTCTACAATGAGCAGTTCTTC. Residues: CSARPLSGVYNEQFF.